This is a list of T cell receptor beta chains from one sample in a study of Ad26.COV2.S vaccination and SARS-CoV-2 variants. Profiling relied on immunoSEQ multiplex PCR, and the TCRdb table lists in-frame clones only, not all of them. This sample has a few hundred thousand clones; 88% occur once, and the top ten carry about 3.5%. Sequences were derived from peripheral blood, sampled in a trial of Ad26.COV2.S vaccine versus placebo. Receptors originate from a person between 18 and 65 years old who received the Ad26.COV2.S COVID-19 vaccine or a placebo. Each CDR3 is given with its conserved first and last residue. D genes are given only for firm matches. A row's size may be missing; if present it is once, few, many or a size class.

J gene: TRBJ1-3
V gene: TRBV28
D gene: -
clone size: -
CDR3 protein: CASSLGGHSSGNTIYF
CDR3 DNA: TGTGCCAGCAGTTTGGGTGGTCACAGCTCTGGAAACACCATATATTTT

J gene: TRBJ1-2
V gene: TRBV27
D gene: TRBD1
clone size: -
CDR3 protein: CASGTDRVYGYTF
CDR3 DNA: TGTGCCAGCGGGACGGACAGGGTTTATGGCTACACCTTC

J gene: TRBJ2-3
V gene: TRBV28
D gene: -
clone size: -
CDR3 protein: CASSFNGDTQYF
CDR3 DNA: TGTGCCAGCAGTTTTAATGGAGATACGCAGTATTTT

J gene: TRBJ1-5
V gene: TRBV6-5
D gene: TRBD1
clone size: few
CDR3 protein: CASSDEGTVGQPQHF
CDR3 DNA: TGTGCCAGCAGCGACGAGGGGACAGTCGGTCAGCCCCAGCATTTT

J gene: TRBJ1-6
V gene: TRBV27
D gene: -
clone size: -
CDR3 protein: CASSLMGFNSPLHF
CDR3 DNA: TGTGCCAGCAGTTTGATGGGTTTTAATTCACCCCTCCACTTT

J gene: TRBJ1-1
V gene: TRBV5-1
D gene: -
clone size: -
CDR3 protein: CASSPRTGAAEAFF
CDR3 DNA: TGCGCCAGCAGTCCCCGCACGGGGGCGGCTGAAGCTTTCTTT

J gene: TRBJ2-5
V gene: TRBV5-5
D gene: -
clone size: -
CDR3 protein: CASSLVWETQYF
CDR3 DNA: TGTGCCAGCAGCTTGGTCTGGGAGACCCAGTACTTC

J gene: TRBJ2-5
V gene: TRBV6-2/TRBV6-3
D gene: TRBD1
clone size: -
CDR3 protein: CASSPGTGGQETQYF
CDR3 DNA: TGTGCCAGCAGTCCCGGGACAGGTGGGCAAGAGACCCAGTACTTC

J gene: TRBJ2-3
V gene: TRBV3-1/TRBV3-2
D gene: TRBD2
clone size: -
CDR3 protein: CASSQAAGGGHNTDTQYF
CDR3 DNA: TGTGCCAGCAGCCAAGCAGCGGGGGGGGGTCATAACACAGATACGCAGTATTTT

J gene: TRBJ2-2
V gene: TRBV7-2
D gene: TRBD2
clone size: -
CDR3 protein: CASSLEGAGGNTGELFF
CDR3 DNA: TGTGCCAGCAGCTTAGAGGGAGCGGGGGGGAACACCGGGGAGCTGTTTTTT

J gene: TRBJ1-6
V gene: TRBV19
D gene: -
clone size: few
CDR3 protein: CASSTNAANSPLHF
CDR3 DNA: TGTGCCAGTTCTACAAATGCGGCTAATTCACCCCTCCACTTT

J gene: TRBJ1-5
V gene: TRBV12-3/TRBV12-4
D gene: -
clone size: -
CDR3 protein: CASSGGNQPQHF
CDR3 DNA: TGTGCCAGCAGTGGGGGCAATCAGCCCCAGCATTTT

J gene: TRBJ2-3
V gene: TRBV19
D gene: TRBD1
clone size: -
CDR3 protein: CASSIGDRGLVAQYF
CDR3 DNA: TGTGCCAGTAGTATTGGGGACAGGGGGCTTGTTGCGCAGTATTTT

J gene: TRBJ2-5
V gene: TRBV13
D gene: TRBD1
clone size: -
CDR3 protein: CASSLGGGGETQYF
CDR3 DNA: TGTGCCAGCAGCTTAGGAGGGGGCGGAGAGACCCAGTACTTC

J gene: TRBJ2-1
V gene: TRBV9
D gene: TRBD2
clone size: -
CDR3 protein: CASSVSSGGAYNEQFF
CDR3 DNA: TGTGCCAGCAGCGTAAGTAGCGGGGGGGCCTACAATGAGCAGTTCTTC

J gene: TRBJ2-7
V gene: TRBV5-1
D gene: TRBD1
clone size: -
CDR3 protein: CASSPQTGVDYEQYF
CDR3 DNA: TGCGCCAGCAGCCCCCAGACAGGGGTGGACTACGAGCAGTACTTC

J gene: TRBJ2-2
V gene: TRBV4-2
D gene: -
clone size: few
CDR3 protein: CASSQDSGGTGELFF
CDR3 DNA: TGTGCCAGCAGCCAAGATAGTGGGGGGACCGGGGAGCTGTTTTTT

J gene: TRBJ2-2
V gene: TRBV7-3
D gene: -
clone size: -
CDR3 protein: CASSTKPPLKWENTGELFF
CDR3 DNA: TGTGCCAGCAGCACGAAACCCCCGCTTAAGTGGGAGAACACCGGGGAGCTGTTTTTT

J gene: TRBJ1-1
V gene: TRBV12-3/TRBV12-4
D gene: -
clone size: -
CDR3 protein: CASRFGPNTEAFF
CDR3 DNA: TGTGCCAGCAGGTTCGGACCGAACACTGAAGCTTTCTTT

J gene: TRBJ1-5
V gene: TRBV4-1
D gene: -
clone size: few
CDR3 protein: CASSQDAGANQPQHF
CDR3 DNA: TGCGCCAGCAGTCAAGATGCAGGGGCTAATCAGCCCCAGCATTTT

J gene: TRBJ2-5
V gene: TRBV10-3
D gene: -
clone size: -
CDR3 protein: CAIDRKGETQYF
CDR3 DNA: TGTGCCATTGACCGTAAGGGAGAGACCCAGTACTTC

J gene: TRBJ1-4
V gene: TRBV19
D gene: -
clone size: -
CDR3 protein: CASSSWEDPAGEKLFF
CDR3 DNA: TGTGCCAGTAGTTCATGGGAGGACCCCGCCGGAGAAAAACTGTTTTTT

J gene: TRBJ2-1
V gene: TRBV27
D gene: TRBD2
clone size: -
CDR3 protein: CASSFDAGGPYEQFF
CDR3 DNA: TGTGCCAGCAGTTTTGATGCGGGGGGGCCGTATGAGCAGTTCTTC

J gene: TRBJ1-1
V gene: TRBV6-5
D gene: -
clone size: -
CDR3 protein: CASSQVGTEAFF
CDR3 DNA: TGTGCCAGCAGCCAGGTGGGCACTGAAGCTTTCTTT

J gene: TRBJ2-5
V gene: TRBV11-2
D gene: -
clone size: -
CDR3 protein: CASSLVFTVGALGETQYF
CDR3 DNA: TGTGCCAGCAGCTTGGTTTTTACTGTGGGGGCGTTAGGAGAGACCCAGTACTTC

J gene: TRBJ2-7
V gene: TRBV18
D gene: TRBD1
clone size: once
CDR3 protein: CASSPPPRTGSYEQYF
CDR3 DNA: TGTGCCAGCTCACCACCGCCAAGGACAGGCTCCTACGAGCAGTACTTC

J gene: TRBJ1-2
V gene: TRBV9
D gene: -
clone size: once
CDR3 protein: CASSVGQETYGYTF
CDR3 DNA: TGTGCCAGCAGCGTAGGACAGGAAACCTATGGCTACACCTTC

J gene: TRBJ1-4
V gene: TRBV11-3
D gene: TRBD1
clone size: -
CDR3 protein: CASSSPMPPTGGPTNEKLFF
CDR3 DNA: TGTGCCAGCAGCTCCCCAATGCCTCCGACAGGGGGTCCCACTAATGAAAAACTGTTTTTT

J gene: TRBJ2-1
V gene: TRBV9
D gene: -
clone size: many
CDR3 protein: CASNYGEGGDEQFF
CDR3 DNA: TGTGCCAGCAATTACGGAGAAGGCGGGGATGAGCAGTTCTTC

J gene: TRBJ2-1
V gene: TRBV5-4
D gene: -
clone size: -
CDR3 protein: CASSLDYNEQFF
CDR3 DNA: TGTGCCAGCAGCTTGGACTACAATGAGCAGTTCTTC

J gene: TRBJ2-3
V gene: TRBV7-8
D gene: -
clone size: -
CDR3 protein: CASSLAGVQTDTQYF
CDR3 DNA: TGTGCCAGCAGCTTAGCGGGGGTGCAGACAGATACGCAGTATTTT

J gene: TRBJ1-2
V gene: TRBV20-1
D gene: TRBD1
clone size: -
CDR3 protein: CSASRDRVYTF
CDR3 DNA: TGCAGTGCTAGCCGGGACAGGGTCTACACCTTC

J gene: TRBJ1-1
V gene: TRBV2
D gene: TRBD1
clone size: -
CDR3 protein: CASSPGTGTGTEAFF
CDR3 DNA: TGTGCCAGCAGTCCCGGGACAGGTACAGGTACTGAAGCTTTCTTT

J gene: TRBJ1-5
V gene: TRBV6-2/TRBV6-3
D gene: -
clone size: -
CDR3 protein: CASSYSGLNQPQHF
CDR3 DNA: TGTGCCAGCAGTTACTCCGGACTCAATCAGCCCCAGCATTTT

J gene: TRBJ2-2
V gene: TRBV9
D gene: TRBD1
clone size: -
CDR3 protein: CASRPRGPDTGELFF
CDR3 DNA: TGTGCCAGCAGACCCAGGGGGCCGGACACCGGGGAGCTGTTTTTT

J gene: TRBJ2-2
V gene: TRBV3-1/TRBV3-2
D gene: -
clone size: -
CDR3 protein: CASSQTGSVSGELFF
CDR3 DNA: TGTGCCAGCAGCCAAACAGGGTCCGTGTCCGGGGAGCTGTTTTTT

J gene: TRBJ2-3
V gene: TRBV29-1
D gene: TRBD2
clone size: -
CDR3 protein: CSVEWGGGGDTQYF
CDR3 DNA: TGCAGCGTTGAGTGGGGCGGGGGAGGAGATACGCAGTATTTT

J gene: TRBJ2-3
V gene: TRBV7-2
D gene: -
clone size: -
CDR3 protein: CASSISRWVLSSTDTQYF
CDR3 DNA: TGTGCCAGCAGCATTAGTCGGTGGGTTCTCTCTAGCACAGATACGCAGTATTTT

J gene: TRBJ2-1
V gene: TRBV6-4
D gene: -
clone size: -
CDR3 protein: CASSVDGPTGGRVAEQFF
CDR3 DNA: TGTGCCAGCAGTGTGGATGGGCCGACTGGTGGCAGGGTGGCTGAGCAGTTCTTC

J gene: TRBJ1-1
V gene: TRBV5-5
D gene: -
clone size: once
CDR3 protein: CASSPRGNTEAFF
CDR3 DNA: TGTGCCAGCAGCCCTAGGGGGAACACTGAAGCTTTCTTT

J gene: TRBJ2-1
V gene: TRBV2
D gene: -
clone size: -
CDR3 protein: CASSELGGAVDEQFF
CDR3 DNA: TGTGCCAGCAGTGAATTAGGGGGGGCTGTGGATGAGCAGTTCTTC

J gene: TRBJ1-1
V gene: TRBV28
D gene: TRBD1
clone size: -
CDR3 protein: CATTRTGPMNTEAFF
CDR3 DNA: TGTGCCACCACCAGGACAGGGCCCATGAACACTGAAGCTTTCTTT

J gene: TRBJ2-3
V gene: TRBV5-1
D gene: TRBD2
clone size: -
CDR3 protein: CASSPGGGTDTQYF
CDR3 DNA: TGCGCCAGCAGCCCCGGGGGGGGTACAGATACGCAGTATTTT

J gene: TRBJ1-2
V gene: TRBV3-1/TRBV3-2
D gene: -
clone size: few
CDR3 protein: CASSQDGGWNYGYTF
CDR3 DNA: TGTGCCAGCAGCCAAGATGGGGGGTGGAACTATGGCTACACCTTC

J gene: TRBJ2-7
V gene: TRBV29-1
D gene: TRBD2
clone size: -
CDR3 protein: CSVEDRSGGVYEQYF
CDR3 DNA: TGCAGCGTTGAAGATAGAAGCGGGGGGGTTTACGAGCAGTACTTC

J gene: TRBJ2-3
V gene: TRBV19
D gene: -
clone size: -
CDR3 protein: CASSLQTGGTDTQYF
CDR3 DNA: TGTGCCAGTAGTCTACAAACTGGTGGTACAGATACGCAGTATTTT

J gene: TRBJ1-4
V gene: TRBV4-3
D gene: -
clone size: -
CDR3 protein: CASSQESLAPNEKLFF
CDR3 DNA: TGCGCCAGCAGCCAAGAAAGTCTGGCACCAAATGAAAAACTGTTTTTT

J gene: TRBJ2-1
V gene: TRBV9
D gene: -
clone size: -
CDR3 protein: CASSVEVWNEQFF
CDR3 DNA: TGTGCCAGCAGCGTAGAGGTTTGGAATGAGCAGTTCTTC

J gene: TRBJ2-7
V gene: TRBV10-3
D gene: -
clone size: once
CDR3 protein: CAIRPGEAYEQYF
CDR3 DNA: TGTGCCATCCGCCCCGGGGAGGCCTACGAGCAGTACTTC

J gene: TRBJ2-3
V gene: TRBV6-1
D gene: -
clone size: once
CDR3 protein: CASSEIGTGTQYF
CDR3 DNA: TGTGCCAGCAGTGAAATAGGGACTGGTACGCAGTATTTT

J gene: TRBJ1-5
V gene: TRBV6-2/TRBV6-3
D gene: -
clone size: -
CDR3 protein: CASSPGGNQPQHF
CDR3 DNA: TGTGCCAGCAGCCCTGGGGGGAATCAGCCCCAGCATTTT

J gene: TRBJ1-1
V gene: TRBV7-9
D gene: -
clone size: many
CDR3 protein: CASSKLSEAFF
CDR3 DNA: TGTGCCAGCAGCAAGCTGAGTGAAGCTTTCTTT

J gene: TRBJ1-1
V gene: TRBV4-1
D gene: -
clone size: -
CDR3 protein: CASSQDPLEAFF
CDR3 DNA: TGCGCCAGCAGCCAAGATCCTCTTGAAGCTTTCTTT